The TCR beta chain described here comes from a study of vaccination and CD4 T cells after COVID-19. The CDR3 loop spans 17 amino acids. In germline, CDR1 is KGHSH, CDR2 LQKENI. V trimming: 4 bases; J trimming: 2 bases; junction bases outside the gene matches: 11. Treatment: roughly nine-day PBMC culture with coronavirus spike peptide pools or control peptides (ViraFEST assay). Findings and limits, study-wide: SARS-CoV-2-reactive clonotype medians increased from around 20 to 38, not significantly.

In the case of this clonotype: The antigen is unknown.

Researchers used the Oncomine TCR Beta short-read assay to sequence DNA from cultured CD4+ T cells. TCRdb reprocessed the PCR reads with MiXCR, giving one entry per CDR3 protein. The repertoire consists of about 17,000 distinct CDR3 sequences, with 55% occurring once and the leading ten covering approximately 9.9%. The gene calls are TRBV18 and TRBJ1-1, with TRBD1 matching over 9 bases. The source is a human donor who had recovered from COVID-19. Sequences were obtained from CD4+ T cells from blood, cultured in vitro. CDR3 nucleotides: TGTGCCAGCTCACAGAAGGGACAGGGTCTCTCTAACACTGAAGCTTTCTTT. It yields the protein CASSQKGQGLSNTEAFF.